These 18 T cell receptor beta chains came from one sample sequenced in a study of cytomegalovirus exposure and HLA in healthy donors. Primers for the PCR totalled 60 Vbeta and 13 Jbeta. The protocol was immunoSEQ multiplex PCR, while the TCRdb copy is restricted to in-frame clones and leaves out a portion. The table for this sample gives over 100,000 clones. The sample was PBMCs. These receptor sequences come from a woman between 40 and 55 years old in good health and CMV-seropositive.

DNA for the CDR3: TGTGCCAGCAGTGACAAGGCAGGGGGTCAGCCCCAGCATTTT. Residues: CASSDKAGGQPQHF. The chain combines TRBV6-6 with TRBJ1-5; 7 bases are a match to TRBD1. Germline V gives CDR1 MNHNY, CDR2 SVGAGI (reference sequence). The CDR3 loop spans 14 amino acids. V lost 5 bases, J lost 6 bases, and 7 bases stayed unmatched.

The chain recombines TRBV14 with TRBJ1-1; 8 bases are a match to TRBD1. This CDR3 has 16 residues. The germline V gene encodes CDR1 SGHDN and CDR2 FVKESK. V dropped 1 base and J dropped 0; count of bases not matched to a gene: 4. In DNA, the CDR3 is TGTGCCAGCAGCCAAGCAGGGGGCAGAATGAACACTGAAGCTTTCTTT. Translation: CASSQAGGRMNTEAFF.

CDR3 in amino acids: CASRHPDSPNEKLFF. Written as DNA, the CDR3 is TGTGCCAGCAGGCACCCGGACAGCCCGAATGAAAAACTGTTTTTT. The chain is built from TRBV28 and TRBJ1-4; possible D gene TRBD1, 6 bases. Germline lookup yields CDR1 MDHEN and CDR2 SYDVKM. The CDR3 sequence is 15 residues long. V lost 6 bases and J lost 5, with 16 bases in between.

The chain employs TRBV2 and TRBJ1-1, with D possibly TRBD1 on 5 matching bases. Germline V gene data show CDR1 as SNHLY and CDR2 as FYNNEI. Trimming removed 8 bases from V and 4 bases from J, with 17 bases in between. This CDR3 has 14 amino acids. CDR3 sequence: CASGPPGVGTEAFF. The DNA for the CDR3 is TGTGCCAGCGGGCCCCCGGGGGTGGGCACTGAAGCTTTCTTT.

The gene calls are TRBV19 and TRBJ1-5; D perhaps matches TRBD1 (5 bases). The V end lost 3 bases, the J end lost 3 bases, and 9 bases lay between the germline ends. The CDR3 runs 14 residues. Germline V gene sequence: CDR1 LNHDA, CDR2 SQIVND (reference sequence). The CDR3 here is CASSMGGSNQPQHF. In nucleotides, the CDR3 is TGTGCCAGTAGTATGGGGGGGTCCAATCAGCCCCAGCATTTT.

The chain couples TRBV6-6 to TRBJ1-2; the D gene is possibly TRBD1 (6 bases). This CDR3 is 14 amino acids long. Trimming shortened V by 7 bases and J by 2 bases, and 14 bases separated the two germline ends. The germline gives CDR1 MNHNY, CDR2 SVGAGI (reference sequence). CDR3 in amino acids: CASTSGATNYGYTF. In nucleotides, the CDR3 is TGTGCCAGCACCTCAGGGGCTACCAACTATGGCTACACCTTC.

The chain recombines TRBV28 with TRBJ2-7; 10 nucleotides line up with TRBD1. The ends lost 6 bases at V and 3 bases at J; junction bases unmatched: 8. The CDR3 is made up of 15 amino acids. Looked up from germline, CDR1 is MDHEN and CDR2 is SYDVKM. CDR3 nucleotides: TGTGCCAGCAGCCAGGGACAGGGGTACAGCTACGAGCAGTACTTC. The encoded protein is CASSQGQGYSYEQYF.

The chain is built from TRBV6-6 and TRBJ1-2; tentative D call: TRBD1 (5 bases). The CDR3 runs to 14 residues. CDR1 and CDR2 (germline): MNHNY, SVGAGI (reference sequence). Trimming cost V 7 bases and J 5 bases, with 17 bases left between them. CDR3 residues: CASIPQTELYGYTF. The CDR3 region has the DNA TGTGCCAGCATCCCACAGACAGAACTATATGGCTACACCTTC.

V usage is TRBV2 and J usage is TRBJ2-3, with 9 bases that match TRBD2. The CDR3 loop spans 16 amino acids. Per the germline V gene, CDR1 is SNHLY and CDR2 is FYNNEI. Trimming at V came to 2 bases and at J to 0 bases, leaving 3 bases not matched to a gene. The CDR3 DNA reads as TGTGCCAGCAGTGAACCTCTAGCGGGGAGCACAGATACGCAGTATTTT. This encodes CASSEPLAGSTDTQYF.

V gene TRBV15 combines with J gene TRBJ2-2; D possibly corresponds to TRBD2 (6 bases). Trimming took off 1 base at V and 0 bases at J, with 6 bases between the two ends. CDR3 length: 15 residues. CDR1 is LNHNV, CDR2 YYDKDF, per germline (reference sequence). The CDR3 loop reads CATSRGGTNTGELFF. In nucleotides, the CDR3 is TGTGCCACCAGCAGAGGCGGGACGAACACCGGGGAGCTGTTTTTT.

This chain joins TRBV9 and TRBJ1-4; tentative D call: TRBD1 (5 bases). CDR1 is SGDLS, CDR2 YYNGEE, per germline. V was shortened by 3 bases and J by 2 bases, with 17 bases between the two germline ends. CDR3 length: 17 residues. The CDR3 spells CASSASGGGSTNEKLFF. In DNA, the CDR3 is TGTGCCAGCAGCGCCTCCGGGGGGGGGTCTACTAATGAAAAACTGTTTTTT.

This rearrangement joins TRBV19 to TRBJ2-2; D uncertain. The length of the CDR3 is 12 residues. V was trimmed by 3 bases and J by 5 bases, leaving 4 bases between them. Germline assignment: CDR1 LNHDA and CDR2 SQIVND (reference sequence). DNA for the CDR3: TGTGCCAGTAGTATTCAGACCGGGGAGCTGTTTTTT. This sequence encodes CASSIQTGELFF.

The CDR3 spells CASSGGSTGRVGNSQETQYF. As DNA, the CDR3 is TGTGCCAGCAGCGGAGGGTCGACAGGGCGTGTGGGCAATTCCCAAGAGACCCAGTACTTC. The chain recombines TRBV9 with TRBJ2-5, with 7 bases fitting TRBD1. From germline, CDR1 is SGDLS and CDR2 YYNGEE. The junction had 21 bases not matched to a gene; V was cut back by 3 bases and J by 1 base. This CDR3 has 20 residues.

The V gene is TRBV7-2, the J gene TRBJ1-5; D is unclear. Germline lookup yields CDR1 SGHTA and CDR2 FQGNSA. The V and J ends lost 1 base and 7 bases respectively, with 14 bases between them. There are 15 residues in the CDR3. CDR3 sequence reads: CASSLVGQREQPQHF. The CDR3 nucleotides read TGTGCCAGCAGCTTAGTCGGCCAGCGTGAACAGCCCCAGCATTTT. The whole variable domain, filled in from reference TRBV7-2 and TRBJ1-5, reads GAGVSQSPSNKVTEKGKDVELRCDPISGHTALYWYRQSLGQGLEFLIYFQGNSAPDKSGLPSDRFSAERTGGSVSTLTIQRTQQEDSAVYLCASSLVGQREQPQHFGDGTRLSIL.

This sequence joins TRBV29-1 and TRBJ2-1, with TRBD2 identical over 16 bases. There are 16 residues in the CDR3. The germline V gene has CDR1 SQVTM and CDR2 ANQGSEA. V shed 6 bases and J 3 bases; nucleotides not matched to a gene: 5. In nucleotides, the CDR3 is TGCAGCGTGCCGGGACTAGCGGGAGGGTACTACAATGAGCAGTTCTTC. Its translation is CSVPGLAGGYYNEQFF.

V gene TRBV29-1 combines with J gene TRBJ2-5, with 9 nucleotides matching TRBD2. This CDR3 contains 14 residues. Germline CDR1 is SQVTM and CDR2 is ANQGSEA. The V segment lost 5 bases and the J segment 5 bases; nucleotides outside the gene matches: 9. DNA of the CDR3: TGCAGCGTTCGGGCGGGAGGGCCGTTGGAGACCCAGTACTTC. This sequence encodes CSVRAGGPLETQYF.

Here the CDR3 reads CASSPTAGVTDEQFF. CDR3 sequence (DNA): TGTGCCAGCTCCCCGACGGCGGGAGTCACAGATGAGCAGTTCTTC. The rearrangement joins TRBV18 to TRBJ2-1; TRBD2 matches at 7 bases. CDR3 length: 15 amino acids. J was trimmed by 8 bases and V by 6 bases; bases with no gene match: 13. Germline assignment: CDR1 KGHSH and CDR2 LQKENI.

The chain couples TRBV6-1 to TRBJ1-5; 9 bases align to TRBD1. V shed 6 bases, J shed 2 bases, and the junction held 5 bases outside the gene matches. The germline V gene encodes CDR1 MNHNS and CDR2 SASEGT. The CDR3 sequence is 15 residues long. CDR3 sequence: CASSWTGDGNQPQHF. DNA for the CDR3: TGTGCCAGCAGCTGGACAGGGGATGGCAATCAGCCCCAGCATTTT.